Shown below are 12 T cell receptor beta chains from a single sample sequenced in a study of vaccination and CD4 T cells after COVID-19. Their antigen targets remain unknown. Treatment in this sample: approximately nine-day PBMC culture with coronavirus spike peptide pools or control peptides (ViraFEST assay). The study sequenced cultured CD4+ T cell DNA using the Oncomine TCR Beta short-read assay. TCRdb independently ran MiXCR on the PCR reads; one entry per CDR3 protein. This sample carries about 26,000 distinct CDR3 sequences, roughly 40% of them seen once, and the ten largest clones take roughly a tenth. Sequences were obtained from CD4+ T cells from blood, cultured in vitro. The receptors were gathered from a human donor who had recovered from COVID-19.

The chain uses TRBV7-2 and TRBJ1-2, with unresolved D. This CDR3 region has 13 residues. From germline, CDR1 is SGHTA and CDR2 FQGNSA. Trimming cost V 5 bases and J 4 bases, with 11 bases left between them. Here the CDR3 reads CASSPGEPYGYTF. CDR3 bases: TGTGCCAGCAGCCCCGGAGAACCCTATGGCTACACCTTC. The full variable domain, completed using reference TRBV7-2 and TRBJ1-2, is GAGVSQSPSNKVTEKGKDVELRCDPISGHTALYWYRQSLGQGLEFLIYFQGNSAPDKSGLPSDRFSAERTGGSVSTLTIQRTQQEDSAVYLCASSPGEPYGYTFGSGTRLTVV.

V usage is TRBV6-5 and J usage is TRBJ2-7; the match to TRBD2 covers 14 bases. Germline CDR1 and CDR2: MNHEY and SVGAGI. Unmatched junction bases numbered 14, after V lost 2 bases and J lost 5 bases. CDR3 length equals 19 residues. In DNA, the CDR3 is TGTGCCAGCAGTTACCGACAGGGAACCGGGACTAGCGGGAGAAACGAGCAGTACTTC. This gives the protein CASSYRQGTGTSGRNEQYF.

The gene calls are TRBV7-7 and TRBJ1-3; D not resolved. There are 16 residues in the CDR3. Germline values: CDR1 SSHAT, CDR2 FNYEAQ (reference sequence). Trimming stripped 6 bases from V and 4 bases from J, with 19 bases between. The CDR3 loop is CASSQGLPKAGNTIYF. Written as DNA, the CDR3 is TGTGCCAGCAGTCAAGGCCTCCCCAAGGCAGGAAACACCATATATTTT.

This clonotype was seen more than once but under ten times. This chain connects TRBV2 to TRBJ1-5; TRBD1 matches at 9 bases. V dropped 5 bases and J dropped 1; count of bases not matched to a gene: 3. Per germline, CDR1 SNHLY and CDR2 FYNNEI. The CDR3 has 15 residues. The chain's CDR3 is CASSWGQGSNQPQHF. CDR3 sequence (DNA): TGTGCCAGCAGTTGGGGACAGGGCAGCAATCAGCCCCAGCATTTT. Full variable domain (missing parts from reference TRBV2 and TRBJ1-5): EPEVTQTPSHQVTQMGQEVILRCVPISNHLYFYWYRQILGQKVEFLVSFYNNEISEKSEIFDDQFSVERPDGSNFTLKIRSTKLEDSAMYFCASSWGQGSNQPQHFGDGTRLSIL.

The chain is built from TRBV20-1 and TRBJ2-1, with unresolved D. The CDR3 is made up of 12 amino acids. Germline V gene sequence: CDR1 DFQATT, CDR2 SNEGSKA (reference sequence). The CDR3 is CSATQGHNEQFF. CDR3 DNA: TGCAGCGCCACTCAAGGCCACAATGAGCAGTTCTTC.

The chain is built from TRBV7-2 and TRBJ2-1; D perhaps matches TRBD2 (5 bases). TRBJ2-7 explains the end of the DNA better; the J call may be wrong. CDR3 length: 15 amino acids. The germline CDR1 and CDR2 sequences are SGHTA and FQGNSA. The CDR3 DNA sequence: TGTGCCAGCAGCTTAAGAGACATCGGGGTGGGAGAGCAGTACTTC. It encodes CASSLRDIGVGEQYF.

This clonotype was seen only a few times. The chain joins TRBV28 to TRBJ1-2; TRBD1 might be the D (6 bases). Trimming took off 2 bases at V and 6 bases at J, with 13 bases between the two ends. Per the germline V gene, CDR1 is MDHEN and CDR2 is SYDVKM. CDR3 size: 14 residues. The CDR3 protein is CASSLERGYDGYTF. The CDR3 bases are TGTGCCAGCAGTTTAGAGAGGGGGTATGATGGCTACACCTTC.

The chain combines TRBV6-1 with TRBJ1-6; D not resolved. Germline loops: CDR1 MNHNS, CDR2 SASEGT. The V and J ends lost 2 bases and 9 bases respectively, with 11 bases between them. The CDR3 has 14 residues. CDR3 loop: CASSEILGSSPLHF. CDR3 nucleotides: TGTGCCAGCAGTGAAATTTTGGGGAGTTCACCCCTCCACTTT.

The gene calls are TRBV5-1 and TRBJ2-6; possible D gene TRBD1, 5 bases. With 1 base removed from V and 2 bases from J, the gap between germline ends came to 10 bases. Germline values: CDR1 SGHRS, CDR2 YFSETQ. This CDR3 contains 16 residues. This CDR3 is CASSLSQGAGANVLTF. In nucleotides, the CDR3 is TGCGCCAGCAGCTTGTCCCAGGGTGCTGGGGCCAACGTCCTGACTTTC.

By sample fraction, this clonotype is medium-sized. This sequence joins TRBV28 and TRBJ1-1; D gene ambiguous. The V gene lost 6 bases and the J gene lost 1 base, with 6 bases spanning the gap. The CDR3 consists of 12 residues. Germline CDR1 is MDHEN and CDR2 is SYDVKM. The CDR3 spells CASSSGNTEAFF. The CDR3 DNA follows: TGTGCCAGCAGCTCCGGGAACACTGAAGCTTTCTTT. Filled out from reference TRBV28 and TRBJ1-1, the complete variable domain reads DVKVTQSSRYLVKRTGEKVFLECVQDMDHENMFWYRQDPGLGLRLIYFSYDVKMKEKGDIPEGYSVSREKKERFSLILESASTNQTSMYLCASSSGNTEAFFGQGTRLTVV.

This chain uses TRBV24-1 with TRBJ2-2; TRBD2 might be the D (6 bases). The germline gives CDR1 KGHDR, CDR2 SFDVKD. CDR3 length: 12 amino acids. V lost 10 bases to trimming and J lost 1 base, with 6 bases between them. CDR3 protein: CATEGNTGELFF. CDR3 sequence (DNA): TGTGCCACGGAGGGGAACACCGGGGAGCTGTTTTTT.

The chain uses TRBV11-2 and TRBJ1-2, with a possible D match to TRBD1 (6 bases). In germline, CDR1 is SGHAT, CDR2 FQNNGV. This CDR3 comprises 14 residues. The V gene lost 1 base and the J gene lost 6 bases, with 12 bases spanning the gap. CDR3 loop: CASSLGRGYHGYTF. In DNA, the CDR3 is TGTGCCAGCAGCTTAGGCAGGGGCTACCATGGCTACACCTTC.